The sample holds one count of the clone carrying this TCR beta chain. V was pared by 5 bases and J by 4 bases, with 12 bases between. CDR3 length: 15 amino acids. Looked up from germline, CDR1 is WNHNN and CDR2 is SYGVQD (reference sequence). This specimen belongs to a study of CDR3 diversity in severe acne. TCRdb re-analysed the PCR reads in MiXCR, keeping a single row per CDR3 protein. The data contain roughly 79,000 distinct CDR3 sequences, about half of them singletons. Sequences were obtained from blood. This receptor was obtained from a male donor with severe acne vulgaris. V and J are TRBV10-1 and TRBJ2-6; the D gene could be TRBD1 or TRBD2 (6 bases each). CDR3 amino acids: CASSNRDSGANVLTF. As DNA, the CDR3 is TGCGCCAGCAGTAACAGGGACTCAGGGGCCAACGTCCTGACTTTC.